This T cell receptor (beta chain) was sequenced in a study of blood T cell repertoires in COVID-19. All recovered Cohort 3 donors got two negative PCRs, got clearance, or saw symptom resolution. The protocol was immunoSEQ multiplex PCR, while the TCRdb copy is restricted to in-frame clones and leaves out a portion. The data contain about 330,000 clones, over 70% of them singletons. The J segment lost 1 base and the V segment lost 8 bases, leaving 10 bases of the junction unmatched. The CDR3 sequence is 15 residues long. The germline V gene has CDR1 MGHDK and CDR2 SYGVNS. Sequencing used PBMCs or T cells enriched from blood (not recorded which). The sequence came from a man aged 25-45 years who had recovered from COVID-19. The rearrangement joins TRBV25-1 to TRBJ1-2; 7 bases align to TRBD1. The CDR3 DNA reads TGTGCCAGCGGAGAAGGGGGCGCCCTTAACTATGGCTACACCTTC. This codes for CASGEGGALNYGYTF.